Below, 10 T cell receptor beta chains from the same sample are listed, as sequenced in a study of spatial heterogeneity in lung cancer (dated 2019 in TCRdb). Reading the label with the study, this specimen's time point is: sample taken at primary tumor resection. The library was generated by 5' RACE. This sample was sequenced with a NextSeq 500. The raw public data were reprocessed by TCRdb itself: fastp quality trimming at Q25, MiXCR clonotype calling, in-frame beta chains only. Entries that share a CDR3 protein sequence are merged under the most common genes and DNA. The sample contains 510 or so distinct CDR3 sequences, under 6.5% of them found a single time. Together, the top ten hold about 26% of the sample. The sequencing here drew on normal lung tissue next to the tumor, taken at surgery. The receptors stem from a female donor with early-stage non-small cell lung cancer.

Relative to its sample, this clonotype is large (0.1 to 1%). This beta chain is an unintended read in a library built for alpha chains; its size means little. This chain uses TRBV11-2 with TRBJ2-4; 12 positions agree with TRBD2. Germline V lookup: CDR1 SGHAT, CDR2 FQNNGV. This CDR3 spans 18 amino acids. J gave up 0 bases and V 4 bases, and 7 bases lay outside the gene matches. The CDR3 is CASSSLTSGGLAKNIQYF. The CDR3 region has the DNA TGTGCCAGCAGCTCCTTGACTAGCGGGGGACTAGCCAAAAACATTCAGTACTTC. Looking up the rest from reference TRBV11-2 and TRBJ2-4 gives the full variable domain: EAGVAQSPRYKIIEKRQSVAFWCNPISGHATLYWYQQILGQGPKLLIQFQNNGVVDDSQLPKDRFSAERLKGVDSTLKIQPAKLEDSAVYLCASSSLTSGGLAKNIQYFGAGTRLSVL.

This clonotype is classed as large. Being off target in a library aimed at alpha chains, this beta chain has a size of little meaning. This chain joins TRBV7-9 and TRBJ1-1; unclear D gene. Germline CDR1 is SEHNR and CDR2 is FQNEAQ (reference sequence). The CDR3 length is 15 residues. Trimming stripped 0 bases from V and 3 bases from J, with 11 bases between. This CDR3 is CASSLASRFDTEAFF. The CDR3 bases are TGTGCCAGCAGCTTAGCATCCAGGTTTGACACTGAAGCTTTCTTT.

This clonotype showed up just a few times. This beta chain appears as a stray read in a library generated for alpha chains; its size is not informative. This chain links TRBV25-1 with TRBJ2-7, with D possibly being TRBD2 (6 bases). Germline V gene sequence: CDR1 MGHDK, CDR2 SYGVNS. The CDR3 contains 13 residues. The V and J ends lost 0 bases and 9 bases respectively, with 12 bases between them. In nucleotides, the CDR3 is TGTGCCAGCAGTGAATACCGGGGGTCGAGGCAGTACTTC. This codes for CASSEYRGSRQYF.

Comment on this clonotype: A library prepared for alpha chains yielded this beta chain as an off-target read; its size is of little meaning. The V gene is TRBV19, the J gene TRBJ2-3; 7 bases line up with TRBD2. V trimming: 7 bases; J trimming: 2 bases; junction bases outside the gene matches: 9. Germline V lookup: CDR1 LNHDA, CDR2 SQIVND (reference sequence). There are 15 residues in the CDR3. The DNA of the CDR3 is TGTGCCAGTAAGGGACTTGCGGGGGACACAGATACGCAGTATTTT. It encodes CASKGLAGDTDTQYF.

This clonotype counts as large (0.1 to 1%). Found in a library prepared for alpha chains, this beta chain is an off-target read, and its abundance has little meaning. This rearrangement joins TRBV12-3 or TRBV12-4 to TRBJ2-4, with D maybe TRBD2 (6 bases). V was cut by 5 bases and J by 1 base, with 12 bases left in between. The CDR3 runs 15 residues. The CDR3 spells CASSVEGTAKNIQYF. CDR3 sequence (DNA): TGTGCCAGCAGTGTAGAAGGGACTGCCAAAAACATTCAGTACTTC.

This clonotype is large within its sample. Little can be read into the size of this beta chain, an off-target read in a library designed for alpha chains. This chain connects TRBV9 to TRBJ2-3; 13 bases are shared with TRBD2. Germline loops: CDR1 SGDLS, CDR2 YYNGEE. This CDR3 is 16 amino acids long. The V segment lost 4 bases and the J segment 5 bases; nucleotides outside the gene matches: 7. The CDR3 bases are TGTGCCAGCAGCCTACTAGCGGGGGGGCGAGGAGATACGCAGTATTTT. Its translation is CASSLLAGGRGDTQYF.

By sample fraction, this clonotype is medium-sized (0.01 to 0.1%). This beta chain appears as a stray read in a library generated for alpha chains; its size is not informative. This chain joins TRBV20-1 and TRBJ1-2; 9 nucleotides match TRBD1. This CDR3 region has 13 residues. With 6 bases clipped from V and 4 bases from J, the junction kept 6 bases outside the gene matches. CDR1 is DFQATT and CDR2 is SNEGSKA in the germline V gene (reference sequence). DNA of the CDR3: TGCAGTGCGAAAGGACAGGGGAGCTATGGCTACACCTTC. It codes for CSAKGQGSYGYTF.

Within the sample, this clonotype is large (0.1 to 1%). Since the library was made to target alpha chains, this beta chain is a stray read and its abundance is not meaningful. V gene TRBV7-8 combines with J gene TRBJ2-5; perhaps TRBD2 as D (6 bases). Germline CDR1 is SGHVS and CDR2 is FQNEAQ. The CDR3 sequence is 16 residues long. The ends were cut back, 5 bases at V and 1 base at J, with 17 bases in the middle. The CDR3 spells CASSVGPRAGQETQYF. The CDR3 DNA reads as TGTGCCAGCAGCGTAGGACCCAGAGCGGGCCAAGAGACCCAGTACTTC. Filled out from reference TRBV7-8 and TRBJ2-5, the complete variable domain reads GAGVSQSPRYKVAKRGQDVALRCDPISGHVSLFWYQQALGQGPEFLTYFQNEAQLDKSGLPSDRFFAERPEGSVSTLKIQRTQQEDSAVYLCASSVGPRAGQETQYFGPGTRLLVL.

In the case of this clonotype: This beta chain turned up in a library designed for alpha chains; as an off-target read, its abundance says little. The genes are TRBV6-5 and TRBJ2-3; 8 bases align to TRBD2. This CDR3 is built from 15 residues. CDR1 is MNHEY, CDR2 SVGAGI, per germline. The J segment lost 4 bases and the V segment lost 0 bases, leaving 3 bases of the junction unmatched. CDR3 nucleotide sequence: TGTGCCAGCAGTTACTCGGCGGGGGGCGCAGATACGCAGTATTTT. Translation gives CASSYSAGGADTQYF.

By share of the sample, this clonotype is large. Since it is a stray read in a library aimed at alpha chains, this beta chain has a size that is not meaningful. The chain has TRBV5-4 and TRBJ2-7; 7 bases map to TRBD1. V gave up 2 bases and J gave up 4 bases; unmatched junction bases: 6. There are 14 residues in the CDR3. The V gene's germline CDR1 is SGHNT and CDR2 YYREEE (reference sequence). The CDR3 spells CASSFGTDGYEQYF. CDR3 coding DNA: TGTGCCAGCAGCTTCGGGACAGATGGGTACGAGCAGTACTTC.